These T cell receptor beta chains were read from a single sample in a study of T-cell reconstitution after alpha-beta-depleted transplantation in children. In TCRdb, the PCR reads were re-called with MiXCR into one record per CDR3 protein. Of 250,000 to 350,000 distinct CDR3 sequences in the sample, over 8% were seen once. The sequencing used PBMCs from the stem cell graft donor, collected from the stem cell graft. The origin of the receptors is a human donor who donated a stem cell graft to a child with SCID. CDR3s include the opening cysteine and the closing phenylalanine or tryptophan. D genes are given only for firm matches. The size field is filled for only some rows; it gives once, few, many or a size class.

V: TRBV6-1
D: NA
J: TRBJ1-2
size: NA
DNA: TGTGCCATTAAACAGGGAGGAAGCGGCTACACCTTC
CDR3: CAIKQGGSGYTF

V: TRBV9
D: TRBD1
J: TRBJ2-7
size: NA
DNA: TGTGCCAGCAGCGTAGAGGCAGCGACAGGGGCGACCTACGAGCAGTACTTC
CDR3: CASSVEAATGATYEQYF

V: TRBV10-3
D: TRBD2
J: TRBJ2-1
size: NA
DNA: TGTGCCATCAGTGACGGACTAGCGGGGGGATACAATGAGCAGTTCTTC
CDR3: CAISDGLAGGYNEQFF

V: TRBV9
D: NA
J: TRBJ2-3
size: few
DNA: TGTGCCAGCAGCGTAGGGCAGCCTAGCACAGATACGCAGTATTTT
CDR3: CASSVGQPSTDTQYF

V: TRBV4-1
D: NA
J: TRBJ2-1
size: NA
DNA: TGCGCCAGCAGCCAAAAAGGGGGGGGGAGGGACAATGAGCAGTTCTTC
CDR3: CASSQKGGGRDNEQFF

V: TRBV19
D: TRBD2
J: TRBJ2-1
size: NA
DNA: TGTGCCAGTAGTCAGCGGGACCTCGACAATGAGCAGTTCTTC
CDR3: CASSQRDLDNEQFF

V: TRBV6-1
D: TRBD1
J: TRBJ2-5
size: few
DNA: TGTGCCAGCAGGAAGGGACAGCTTCAAGAGACCCAGTACTTC
CDR3: CASRKGQLQETQYF

V: TRBV5-1
D: NA
J: TRBJ2-2
size: many
DNA: TGCGCCAGCAGCTTGGGACAGAGTCCCCGTAACACCGGGGAGCTGTTTTTT
CDR3: CASSLGQSPRNTGELFF

V: TRBV12-3/TRBV12-4
D: NA
J: TRBJ2-5
size: NA
DNA: TGTGCCAGCAGTTTTCAAACCACGGGCGTGGAGACCCAGTACTTC
CDR3: CASSFQTTGVETQYF

V: TRBV5-1
D: TRBD1
J: TRBJ1-1
size: many
DNA: TGCGCCAGCAGCTCCCAGGGGGAGAGCTTGAACACTGAAGCTTTCTTT
CDR3: CASSSQGESLNTEAFF

V: TRBV12-3/TRBV12-4
D: NA
J: TRBJ2-1
size: few
DNA: TGTGCCAGCAGTAAACATTTCCGGGACGGTGACAATGAGCAGTTCTTC
CDR3: CASSKHFRDGDNEQFF

V: TRBV7-7
D: TRBD1
J: TRBJ2-5
size: few
DNA: TGTGCCAGCAGCTTAGTCGGGGGACAGGGGGCGATCAAAGAGACCCAGTACTTC
CDR3: CASSLVGGQGAIKETQYF

V: TRBV6-1
D: NA
J: TRBJ1-6
size: NA
DNA: TGTGCCAGCAGTGACCCGACGGGGGAATATAATTCACCCCTCCACTTT
CDR3: CASSDPTGEYNSPLHF

V: TRBV27
D: TRBD1
J: TRBJ1-2
size: few
DNA: TGTGCCAGCAGTTTATCGACAGGGTGGGACTATGGCTACACCTTC
CDR3: CASSLSTGWDYGYTF

V: TRBV20-1
D: TRBD2
J: TRBJ2-2
size: many
DNA: TGCAGTGCTAGATCCGGGACTAGCGGGGGTACCGGGGAGCTGTTTTTT
CDR3: CSARSGTSGGTGELFF

V: TRBV11-2
D: NA
J: TRBJ1-5
size: few
DNA: TGTGCCAGCAGCGGATCGGGGGCTCAGAGCAATCAGCCCCAGCATTTT
CDR3: CASSGSGAQSNQPQHF

V: TRBV29-1
D: NA
J: TRBJ2-7
size: few
DNA: TGCAGCGTTGGTCAGATCTACGAGCAGTACTTC
CDR3: CSVGQIYEQYF

V: TRBV29-1
D: NA
J: TRBJ2-7
size: NA
DNA: TGCAGCGTTCAGGGGAACGACGAGCAGTACTTC
CDR3: CSVQGNDEQYF

V: TRBV11-2
D: NA
J: TRBJ2-5
size: few
DNA: TGTGCCAGCAGCTTAGATTTCCAAGCGGAGACCCAGTACTTC
CDR3: CASSLDFQAETQYF

V: TRBV9
D: TRBD1
J: TRBJ1-6
size: NA
DNA: TGTGCCAGCGGGACAGGGTTTTCACCCCTCCACTTT
CDR3: CASGTGFSPLHF

V: TRBV10-3
D: NA
J: TRBJ2-1
size: NA
DNA: TGTGCCATCAGTGGTTCGAGGAGCTCCTACAATGAGCAGTTCTTC
CDR3: CAISGSRSSYNEQFF

V: TRBV12-3/TRBV12-4
D: NA
J: TRBJ2-7
size: NA
DNA: TGTGCCAGCAGTTTTGCTGGACCGGTGGCGAAGTACTTC
CDR3: CASSFAGPVAKYF

V: TRBV20-1
D: NA
J: TRBJ1-5
size: NA
DNA: TGCAGTGCCCAGAAGGGGGTGCAAAATCAGCCCCAGCATTTT
CDR3: CSAQKGVQNQPQHF

V: TRBV7-9
D: TRBD1
J: TRBJ2-7
size: many
DNA: TGTGCCAGCAGCTTGGACAGGGGCCACGAGCAGTACTTC
CDR3: CASSLDRGHEQYF

V: TRBV6-2/TRBV6-3
D: NA
J: TRBJ2-2
size: NA
DNA: TGTGCCAGCGAAGGGGCCCCGGTCGGGGAGCTGTTTTTT
CDR3: CASEGAPVGELFF

V: TRBV5-1
D: TRBD2
J: TRBJ2-1
size: NA
DNA: TGCGCCAGCAGGCGGATTAGCGGGGGGACCTACAATGAGCAGTTCTTC
CDR3: CASRRISGGTYNEQFF

V: TRBV12-3/TRBV12-4
D: NA
J: TRBJ1-1
size: many
DNA: TGTGCCAGCACACGGAGAACGAACACTGAAGCTTTCTTT
CDR3: CASTRRTNTEAFF

V: TRBV20-1
D: TRBD1
J: TRBJ1-2
size: few
DNA: TGCAGTGCTACTCCGGGACAGGGGCGAGGCGGCTACACCTTC
CDR3: CSATPGQGRGGYTF

V: TRBV7-8
D: NA
J: TRBJ2-6
size: few
DNA: TGTGCCAGCTCTACGAGAGGGGCCAACGTCCTGACTTTC
CDR3: CASSTRGANVLTF

V: TRBV29-1
D: NA
J: TRBJ1-1
size: few
DNA: TGCAGCGTTGGGGAACAGGGAACTGAAGCTTTCTTT
CDR3: CSVGEQGTEAFF

V: TRBV7-3
D: NA
J: TRBJ2-5
size: few
DNA: TGTGCCAGCAGCTTAAGCGGCGGGGGCGGGACCCAGTACTTC
CDR3: CASSLSGGGGTQYF

V: TRBV5-1
D: TRBD2
J: TRBJ2-3
size: few
DNA: TGCGCCAGCAGCTTGGTAGCGGGGGGACCCACAGATACGCAGTATTTT
CDR3: CASSLVAGGPTDTQYF

V: TRBV10-3
D: NA
J: TRBJ2-2
size: few
DNA: TGTGCCATCAGTGAGTCGATCACCGGGGAGCTGTTTTTT
CDR3: CAISESITGELFF

V: TRBV4-1
D: TRBD1
J: TRBJ2-5
size: many
DNA: TGCGCCAGCAGCATAAGACAGGGCTTCCAAGAGACCCAGTACTTC
CDR3: CASSIRQGFQETQYF

V: TRBV5-8
D: NA
J: TRBJ2-2
size: NA
DNA: TGTGCCAGCAGCTTGGTAGCCGGGACAAGGAAAACCGGGGAGCTGTTTTTT
CDR3: CASSLVAGTRKTGELFF

V: TRBV7-8
D: TRBD1
J: TRBJ2-5
size: NA
DNA: TGTGCCAGCAGCTTAAGGCTCGGGACAGATGGGACCCAGTACTTC
CDR3: CASSLRLGTDGTQYF

V: TRBV7-7
D: NA
J: TRBJ2-2
size: NA
DNA: TGTGCTAGCAGCCAAACAGTGGGCACCGGGGAGCTGTTTTTT
CDR3: CASSQTVGTGELFF

V: TRBV5-5
D: NA
J: TRBJ2-3
size: NA
DNA: TGTGCCAGCAGCTTGCAGGGGGGAAGCACAGATACGCAGTATTTT
CDR3: CASSLQGGSTDTQYF

V: TRBV5-1
D: NA
J: TRBJ2-3
size: many
DNA: TGCGCCACCACTCCCCAGATAGGACAACCCACAGATACGCAGTATTTT
CDR3: CATTPQIGQPTDTQYF

V: TRBV5-1
D: NA
J: TRBJ2-3
size: NA
DNA: TGCGCCAGCAGCTTGGATCGGGGACACACAGATACGCAGTATTTT
CDR3: CASSLDRGHTDTQYF

V: TRBV5-6
D: NA
J: TRBJ2-5
size: NA
DNA: TGTGCCAGCAGCTTAAGGAGTAAAGAGACCCAGTACTTC
CDR3: CASSLRSKETQYF

V: TRBV7-2
D: TRBD1
J: TRBJ2-3
size: NA
DNA: TGTGCCAGCAGCTTGGACAGGGTAGTTGATACGCAGTATTTT
CDR3: CASSLDRVVDTQYF